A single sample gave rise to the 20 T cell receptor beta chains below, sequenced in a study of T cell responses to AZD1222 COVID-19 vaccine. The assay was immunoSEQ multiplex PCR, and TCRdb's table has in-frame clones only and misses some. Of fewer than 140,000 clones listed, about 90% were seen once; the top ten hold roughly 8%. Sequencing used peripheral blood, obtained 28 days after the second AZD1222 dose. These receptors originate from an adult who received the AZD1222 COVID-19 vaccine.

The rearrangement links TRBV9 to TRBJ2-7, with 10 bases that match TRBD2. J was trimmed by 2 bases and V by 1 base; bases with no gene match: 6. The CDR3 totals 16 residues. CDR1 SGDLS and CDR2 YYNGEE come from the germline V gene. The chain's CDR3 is CASSVSTSGVAYEQYF. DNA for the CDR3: TGTGCCAGCAGCGTATCTACTAGCGGGGTAGCCTACGAGCAGTACTTC.

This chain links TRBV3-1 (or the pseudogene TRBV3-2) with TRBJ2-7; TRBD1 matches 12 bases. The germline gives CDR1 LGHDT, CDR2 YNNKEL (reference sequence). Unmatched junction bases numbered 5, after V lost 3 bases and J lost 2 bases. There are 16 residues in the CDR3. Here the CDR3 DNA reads TGTGCCAGCAGCCACCGGGACAGGGGGCGGACCTACGAGCAGTACTTC. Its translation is CASSHRDRGRTYEQYF.

CDR3 coding DNA: TGTGCCAGTAGTGGGGCAGGCTACGAGCAGTACTTC. Amino acid sequence: CASSGAGYEQYF. V and J are TRBV19 and TRBJ2-7; tentatively, D is TRBD1 (5 bases). In germline, CDR1 is LNHDA, CDR2 SQIVND (reference sequence). CDR3 length equals 12 residues. Between the trimmed V and J ends, which lost 5 bases and 3 bases, there was a span of 8 bases.

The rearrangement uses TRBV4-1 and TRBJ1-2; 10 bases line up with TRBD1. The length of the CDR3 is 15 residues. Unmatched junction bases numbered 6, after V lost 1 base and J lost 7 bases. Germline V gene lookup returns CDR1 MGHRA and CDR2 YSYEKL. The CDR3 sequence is CASSQAGTGAGGYTF. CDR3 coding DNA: TGCGCCAGCAGCCAAGCCGGGACAGGGGCTGGTGGCTACACCTTC.

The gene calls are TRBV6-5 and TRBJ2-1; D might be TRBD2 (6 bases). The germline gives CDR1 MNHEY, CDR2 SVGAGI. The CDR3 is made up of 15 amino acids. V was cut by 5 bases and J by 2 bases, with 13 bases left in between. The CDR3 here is CASSTGGVPYNEQFF. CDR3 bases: TGTGCCAGCAGTACAGGAGGGGTCCCCTACAATGAGCAGTTCTTC.

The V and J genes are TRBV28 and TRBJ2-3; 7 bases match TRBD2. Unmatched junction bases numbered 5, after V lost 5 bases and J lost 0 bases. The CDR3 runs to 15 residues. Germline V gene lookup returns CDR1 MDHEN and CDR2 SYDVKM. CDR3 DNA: TGTGCCAGCAGTCCGGGGGGAGCTAGCACAGATACGCAGTATTTT. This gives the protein CASSPGGASTDTQYF.

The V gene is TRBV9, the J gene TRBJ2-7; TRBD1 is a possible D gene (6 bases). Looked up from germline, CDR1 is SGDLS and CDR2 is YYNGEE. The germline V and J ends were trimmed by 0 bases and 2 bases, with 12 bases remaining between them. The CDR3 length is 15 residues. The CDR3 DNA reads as TGTGCCAGCAGCGTAGACCCGGCAGGGGCCTACGAGCAGTACTTC. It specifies CASSVDPAGAYEQYF.

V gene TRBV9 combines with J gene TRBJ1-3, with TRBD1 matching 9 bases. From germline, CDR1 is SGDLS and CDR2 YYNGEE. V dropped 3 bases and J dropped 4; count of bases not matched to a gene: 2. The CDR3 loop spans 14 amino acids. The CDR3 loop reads CASSGTGVGNTIYF. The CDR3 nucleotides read TGTGCCAGCAGCGGGACAGGGGTAGGAAACACCATATATTTT.

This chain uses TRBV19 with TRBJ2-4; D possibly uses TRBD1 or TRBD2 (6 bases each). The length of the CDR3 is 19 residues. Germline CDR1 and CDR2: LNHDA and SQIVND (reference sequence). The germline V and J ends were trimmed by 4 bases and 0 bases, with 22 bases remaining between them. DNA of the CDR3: TGTGCCAGTAGTAACTCACGGGGGCCCGAGTCTCTAGCCAAAAACATTCAGTACTTC. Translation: CASSNSRGPESLAKNIQYF.

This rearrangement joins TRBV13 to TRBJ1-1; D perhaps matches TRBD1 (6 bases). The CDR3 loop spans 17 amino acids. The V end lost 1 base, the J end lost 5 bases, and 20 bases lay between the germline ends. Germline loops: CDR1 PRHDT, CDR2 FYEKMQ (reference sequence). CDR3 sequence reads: CASSLDRRGGGRTEAFF. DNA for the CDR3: TGTGCCAGCAGCTTAGATCGCAGGGGCGGAGGTAGGACTGAAGCTTTCTTT.

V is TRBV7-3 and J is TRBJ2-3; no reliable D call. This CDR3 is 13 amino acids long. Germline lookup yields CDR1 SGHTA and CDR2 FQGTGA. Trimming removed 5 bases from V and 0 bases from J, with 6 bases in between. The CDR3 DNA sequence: TGTGCCAGCAGCCCCGCCAGCACAGATACGCAGTATTTT. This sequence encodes CASSPASTDTQYF.

CDR3 protein: CASSMFLGSLGDEQFF. For the CDR3, the DNA is TGTGCCAGTAGTATGTTTCTGGGGAGTCTGGGCGATGAGCAGTTCTTC. V gene TRBV19 combines with J gene TRBJ2-1; D possibly corresponds to TRBD2 (5 bases). Germline V gives CDR1 LNHDA, CDR2 SQIVND (reference sequence). The ends were cut back, 3 bases at V and 8 bases at J, with 20 bases in the middle. The CDR3 is 16 residues long.

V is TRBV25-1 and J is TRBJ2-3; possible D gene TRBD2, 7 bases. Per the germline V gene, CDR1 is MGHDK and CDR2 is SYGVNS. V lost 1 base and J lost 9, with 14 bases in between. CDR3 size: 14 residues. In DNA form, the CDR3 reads TGTGCCAGCAGTGAATTAGGGGGGGAAGGCACGCAGTATTTT. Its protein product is CASSELGGEGTQYF.

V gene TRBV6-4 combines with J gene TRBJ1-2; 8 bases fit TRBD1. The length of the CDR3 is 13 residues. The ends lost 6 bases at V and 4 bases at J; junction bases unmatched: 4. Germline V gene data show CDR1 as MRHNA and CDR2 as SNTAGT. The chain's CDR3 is CASRIGTGYGYTF. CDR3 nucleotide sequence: TGTGCCAGCAGGATAGGGACAGGCTATGGCTACACCTTC.

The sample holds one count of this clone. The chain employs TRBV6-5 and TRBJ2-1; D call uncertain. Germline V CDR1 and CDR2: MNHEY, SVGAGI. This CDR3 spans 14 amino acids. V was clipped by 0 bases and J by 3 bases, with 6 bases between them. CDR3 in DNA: TGTGCCAGCAGTTACTCTTGGTTCTACAATGAGCAGTTCTTC. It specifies CASSYSWFYNEQFF.

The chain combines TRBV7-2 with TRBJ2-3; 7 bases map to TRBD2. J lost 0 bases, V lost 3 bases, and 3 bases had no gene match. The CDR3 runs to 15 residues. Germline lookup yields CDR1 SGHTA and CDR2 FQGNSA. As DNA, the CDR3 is TGTGCCAGCAGCTTGGGGGGGGTGAGCACAGATACGCAGTATTTT. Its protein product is CASSLGGVSTDTQYF.

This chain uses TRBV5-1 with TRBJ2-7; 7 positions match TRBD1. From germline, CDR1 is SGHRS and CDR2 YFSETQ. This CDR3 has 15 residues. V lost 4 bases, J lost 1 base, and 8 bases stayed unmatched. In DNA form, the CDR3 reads TGCGCCAGCAGCCTAGGACAGGTACAATCCTACGAGCAGTACTTC. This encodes CASSLGQVQSYEQYF.

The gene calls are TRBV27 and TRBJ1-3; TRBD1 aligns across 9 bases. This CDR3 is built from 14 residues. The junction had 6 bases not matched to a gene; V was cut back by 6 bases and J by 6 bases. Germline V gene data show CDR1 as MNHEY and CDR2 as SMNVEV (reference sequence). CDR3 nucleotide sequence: TGTGCCAGCAGGGCAACAGGGGGCGAAAACACCATATATTTT. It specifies CASRATGGENTIYF.

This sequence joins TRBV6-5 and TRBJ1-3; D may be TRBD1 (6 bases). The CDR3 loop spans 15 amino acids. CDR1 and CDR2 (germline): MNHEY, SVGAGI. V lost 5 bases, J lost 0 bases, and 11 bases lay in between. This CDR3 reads CASSPDRSSGNTIYF. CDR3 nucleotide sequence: TGTGCCAGCAGTCCCGACAGGAGCTCTGGAAACACCATATATTTT.

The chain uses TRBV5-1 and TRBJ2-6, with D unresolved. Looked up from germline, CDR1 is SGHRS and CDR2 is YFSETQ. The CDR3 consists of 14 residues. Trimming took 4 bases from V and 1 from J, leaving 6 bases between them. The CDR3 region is CASSPGSGANVLTF. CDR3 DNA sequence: TGCGCCAGCAGCCCGGGTTCTGGGGCCAACGTCCTGACTTTC.